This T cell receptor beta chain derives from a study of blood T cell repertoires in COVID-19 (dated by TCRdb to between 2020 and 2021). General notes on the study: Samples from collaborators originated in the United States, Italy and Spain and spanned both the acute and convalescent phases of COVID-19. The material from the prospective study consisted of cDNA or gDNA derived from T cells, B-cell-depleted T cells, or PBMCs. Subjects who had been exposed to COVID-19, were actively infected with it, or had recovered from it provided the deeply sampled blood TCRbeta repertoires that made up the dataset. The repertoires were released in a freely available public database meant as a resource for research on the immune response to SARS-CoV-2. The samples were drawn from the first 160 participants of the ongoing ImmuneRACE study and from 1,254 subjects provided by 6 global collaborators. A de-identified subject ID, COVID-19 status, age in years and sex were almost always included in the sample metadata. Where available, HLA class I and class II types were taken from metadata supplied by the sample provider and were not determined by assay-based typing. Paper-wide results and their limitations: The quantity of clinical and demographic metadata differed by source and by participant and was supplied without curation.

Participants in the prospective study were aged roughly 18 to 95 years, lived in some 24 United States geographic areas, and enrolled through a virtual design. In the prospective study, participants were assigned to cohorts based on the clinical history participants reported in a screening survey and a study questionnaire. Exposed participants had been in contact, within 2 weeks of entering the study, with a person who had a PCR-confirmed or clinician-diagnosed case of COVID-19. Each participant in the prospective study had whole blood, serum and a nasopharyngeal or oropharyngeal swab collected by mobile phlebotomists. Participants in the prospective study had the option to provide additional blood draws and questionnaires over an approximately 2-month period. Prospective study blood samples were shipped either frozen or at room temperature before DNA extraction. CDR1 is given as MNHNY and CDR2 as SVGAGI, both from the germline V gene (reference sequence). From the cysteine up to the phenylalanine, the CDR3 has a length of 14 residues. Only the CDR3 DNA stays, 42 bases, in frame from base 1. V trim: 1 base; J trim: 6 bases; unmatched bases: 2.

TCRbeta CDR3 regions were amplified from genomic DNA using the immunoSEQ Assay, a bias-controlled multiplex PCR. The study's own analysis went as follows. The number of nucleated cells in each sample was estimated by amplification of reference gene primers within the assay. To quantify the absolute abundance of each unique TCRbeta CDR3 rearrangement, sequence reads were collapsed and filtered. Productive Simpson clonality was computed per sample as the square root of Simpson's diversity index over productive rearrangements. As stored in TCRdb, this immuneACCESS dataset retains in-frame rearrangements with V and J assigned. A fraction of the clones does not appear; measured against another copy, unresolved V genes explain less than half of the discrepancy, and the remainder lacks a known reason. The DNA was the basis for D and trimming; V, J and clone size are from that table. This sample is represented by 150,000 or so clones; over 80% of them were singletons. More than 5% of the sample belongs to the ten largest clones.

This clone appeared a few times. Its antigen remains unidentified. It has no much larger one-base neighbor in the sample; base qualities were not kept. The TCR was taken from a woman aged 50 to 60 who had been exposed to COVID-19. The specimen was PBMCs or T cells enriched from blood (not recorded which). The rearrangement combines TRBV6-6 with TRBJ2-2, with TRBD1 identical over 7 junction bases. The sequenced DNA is TGTGCCAGCAGTTACTGGACAGGTGCCGGGGAGCTGTTTTTT. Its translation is CASSYWTGAGELFF.